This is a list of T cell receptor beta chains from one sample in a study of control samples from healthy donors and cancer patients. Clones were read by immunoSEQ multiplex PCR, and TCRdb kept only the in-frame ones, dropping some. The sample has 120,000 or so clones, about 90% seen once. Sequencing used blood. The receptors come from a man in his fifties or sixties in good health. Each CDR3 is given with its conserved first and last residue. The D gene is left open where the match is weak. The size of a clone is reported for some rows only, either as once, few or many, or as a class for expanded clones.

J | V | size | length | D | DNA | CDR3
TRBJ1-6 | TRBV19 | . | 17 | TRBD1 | TGTGCCAGCCACGACAGGGGCGGGGGCTCCTATAATTCACCCCTCCACTTT | CASHDRGGGSYNSPLHF
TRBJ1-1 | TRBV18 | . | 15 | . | TGTGCCAGCTCACCACCGGTCCTGCTCGGGCCTGAAGCTTTCTTT | CASSPPVLLGPEAFF
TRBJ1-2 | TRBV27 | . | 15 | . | TGTGCCAGCCGAAAAAGGGGGGATTTGAACTATGGCTACACCTTC | CASRKRGDLNYGYTF
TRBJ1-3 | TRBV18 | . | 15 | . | TGTGCCAGCTCACTACTCGACAGCTCTGGAAACACCATATATTTT | CASSLLDSSGNTIYF
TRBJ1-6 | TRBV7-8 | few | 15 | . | TGTGCCAGCAGCTCAGTGACAGGTTATAATTCACCCCTCCACTTT | CASSSVTGYNSPLHF
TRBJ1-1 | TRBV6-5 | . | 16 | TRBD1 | TGTGCCAGCAGTTTAGAGGGGGCCGTGTCTGGCACTGAAGCTTTCTTT | CASSLEGAVSGTEAFF
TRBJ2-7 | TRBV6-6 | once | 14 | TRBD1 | TGTGCCAGCAGAACCAACCGGGACAGCTACGAGCAGTACTTC | CASRTNRDSYEQYF
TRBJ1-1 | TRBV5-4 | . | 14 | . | TGTGCCAGCAGCCAGGGACTGTCGAACACTGAAGCTTTCTTT | CASSQGLSNTEAFF
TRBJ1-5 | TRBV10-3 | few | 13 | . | TGTGCCATCCGAGGAGAAGGCAATCAGCCCCAGCATTTT | CAIRGEGNQPQHF
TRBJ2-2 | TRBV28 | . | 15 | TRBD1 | TGTGCCAGCAGGGTGGACAGGGTCCGCACCGGGGAGCTGTTTTTT | CASRVDRVRTGELFF
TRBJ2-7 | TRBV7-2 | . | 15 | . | TGTGCCAGCAGCTTAAGGTTGGTGGGGGCCGTCGAGCAGTACTTC | CASSLRLVGAVEQYF
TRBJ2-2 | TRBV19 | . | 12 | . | TGTGCCAGTAGTACCAACACCGGGGAGCTGTTTTTT | CASSTNTGELFF
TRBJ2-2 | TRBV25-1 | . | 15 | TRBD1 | TGTGCCAGCGGCCAACAGGGGACGAACACCGGGGAGCTGTTTTTT | CASGQQGTNTGELFF
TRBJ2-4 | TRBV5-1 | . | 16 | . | TGCGCCAGCAGCTTGGGAACGACAGCCACTCAAAACATTCAGTACTTC | CASSLGTTATQNIQYF
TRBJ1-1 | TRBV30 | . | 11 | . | TGTGCCGGGGCTCGTAGGCTTGAAGCTTTCTTT | CAGARRLEAFF
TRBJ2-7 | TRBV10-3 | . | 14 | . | TGTGCCATCAGTCGGGACGGGACGGGGTACGAGCAGTACTTC | CAISRDGTGYEQYF
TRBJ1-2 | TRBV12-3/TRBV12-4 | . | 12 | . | TGTGCCAGCTGCAGGGCGGGAGGAGGCTACACCTTC | CASCRAGGGYTF
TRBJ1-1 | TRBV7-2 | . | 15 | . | TGTGCCAGCAGCTCCCTAGGGACACGGAACACTGAAGCTTTCTTT | CASSSLGTRNTEAFF
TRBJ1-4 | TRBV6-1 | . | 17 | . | TGTGCCAGCAGTGAATCACGCACCCAGGGATTTAATGAAAAACTGTTTTTT | CASSESRTQGFNEKLFF
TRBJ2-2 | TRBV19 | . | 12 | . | TGTGCCAGTACATGGGGCGCCGGGGAGCTGTTTTTT | CASTWGAGELFF
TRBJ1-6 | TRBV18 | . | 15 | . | TGTGCCAGCTCACCTTCTTACAGGGCTAATTCACCCCTCCACTTT | CASSPSYRANSPLHF
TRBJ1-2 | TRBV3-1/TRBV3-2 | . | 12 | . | TGTGCCAGCAGCCTGGGGGGATATGGCTACACCTTC | CASSLGGYGYTF
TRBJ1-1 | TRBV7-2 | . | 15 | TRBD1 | TGTGCCAGCAGTATATTAACAGGGGCGAACACTGAAGCTTTCTTT | CASSILTGANTEAFF
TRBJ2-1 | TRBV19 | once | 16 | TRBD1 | TGTGCCAGTAGTAATTTGAACAGGGGTACCTACAATGAGCAGTTCTTC | CASSNLNRGTYNEQFF
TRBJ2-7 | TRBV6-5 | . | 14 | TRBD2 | TGTGCCAGCAGTTACCGAAGGACTAGCTCCGAGCAGTACTTC | CASSYRRTSSEQYF
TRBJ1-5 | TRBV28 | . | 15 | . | TGTGCCAGCAGTACCGGGGCAGGGAGGCCCCAGCCCCAGCATTTT | CASSTGAGRPQPQHF